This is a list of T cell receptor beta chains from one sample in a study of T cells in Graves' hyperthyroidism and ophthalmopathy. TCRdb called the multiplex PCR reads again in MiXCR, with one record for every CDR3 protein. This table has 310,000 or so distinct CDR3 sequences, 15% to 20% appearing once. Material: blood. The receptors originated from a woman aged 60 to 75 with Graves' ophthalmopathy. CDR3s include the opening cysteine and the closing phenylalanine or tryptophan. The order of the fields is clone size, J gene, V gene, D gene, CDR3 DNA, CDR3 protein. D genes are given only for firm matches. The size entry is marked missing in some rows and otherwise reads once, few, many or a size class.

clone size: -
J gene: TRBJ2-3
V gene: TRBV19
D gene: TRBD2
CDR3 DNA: TGTGCCAGTAGCCTTCTAACTAGCGGTCGCACAGATACGCAGTATTTT
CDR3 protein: CASSLLTSGRTDTQYF

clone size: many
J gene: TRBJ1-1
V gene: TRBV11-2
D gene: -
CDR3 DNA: TGTGCCAGCAGCCCCCACCTACTTCGTAGGACTGAAGCTTTCTTT
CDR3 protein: CASSPHLLRRTEAFF

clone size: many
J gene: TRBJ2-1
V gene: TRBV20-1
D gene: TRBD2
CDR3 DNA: TGCAGTGCCTCCTCCAAGCGGGAGAACTACAATGAGCAGTTCTTC
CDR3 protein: CSASSKRENYNEQFF

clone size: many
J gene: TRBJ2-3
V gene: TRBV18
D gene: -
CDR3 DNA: TGTGCCAGCTCACCCACAAACAGCGCAGATACGCAGTATTTT
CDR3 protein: CASSPTNSADTQYF

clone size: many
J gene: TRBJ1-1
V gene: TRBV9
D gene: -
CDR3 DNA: TGTGCCAGCAGCGCCTCATGGACAGCGAACACTGAAGCTTTCTTT
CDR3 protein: CASSASWTANTEAFF

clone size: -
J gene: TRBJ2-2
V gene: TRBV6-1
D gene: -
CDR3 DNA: TGTGCCATCAGGGGGCTAGCGGGCACCGGGGAGCTGTTTTTT
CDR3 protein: CAIRGLAGTGELFF

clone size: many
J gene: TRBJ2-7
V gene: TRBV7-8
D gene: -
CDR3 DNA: TGTGCCAGCAGCTTAGTCTTGCCCACGGACCACGAGCAGTACTTC
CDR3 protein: CASSLVLPTDHEQYF

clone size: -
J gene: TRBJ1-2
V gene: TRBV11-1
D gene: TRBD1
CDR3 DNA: TGTGCCAGCAGCCAGACGACAGGGTCGGACACCTATGGCTACACCTTC
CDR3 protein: CASSQTTGSDTYGYTF

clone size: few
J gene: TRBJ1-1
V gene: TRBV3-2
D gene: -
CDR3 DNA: TGTGCCAGCAGCCCCAAGGGTAAATTACCGGGACGGAAAAAAACGAACACTGAAGCTTTCTTT
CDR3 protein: CASSPKGKLPGRKKTNTEAFF

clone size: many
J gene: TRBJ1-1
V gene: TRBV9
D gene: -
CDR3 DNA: TGTGCCAGCAGCGTAGCGGGGGGCTTGGACACTGAAGCTTTCTTT
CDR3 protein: CASSVAGGLDTEAFF

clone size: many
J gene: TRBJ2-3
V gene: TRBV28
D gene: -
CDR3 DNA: TGTGCCAGCGAGCCTGGAGGGCGGGGGCCAGGTACGCAGTATTTT
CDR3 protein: CASEPGGRGPGTQYF

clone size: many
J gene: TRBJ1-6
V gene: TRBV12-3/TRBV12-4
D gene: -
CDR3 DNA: TGTGCCAGCAGTTTATCGTCGCAGCGAAATTCACCCCTCCACTTT
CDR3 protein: CASSLSSQRNSPLHF

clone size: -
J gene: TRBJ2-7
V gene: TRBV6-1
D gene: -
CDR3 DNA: TGTGCCGGCAGTGAACCAGTTGGGGGATGGTACGAGCAGTACTTC
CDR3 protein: CAGSEPVGGWYEQYF

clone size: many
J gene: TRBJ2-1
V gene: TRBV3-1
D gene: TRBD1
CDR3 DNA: TGTGCCAGCAGTCGACAGGGTCTCGACAATGAGCAGTTCTTC
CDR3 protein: CASSRQGLDNEQFF

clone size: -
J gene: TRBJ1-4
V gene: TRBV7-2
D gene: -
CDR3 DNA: TGTGCCAGCAGCACGACAGGAGGAGGGGTTAATGAAAAACTGTTTTTT
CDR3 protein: CASSTTGGGVNEKLFF

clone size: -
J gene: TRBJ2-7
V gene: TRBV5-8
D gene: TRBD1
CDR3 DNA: TGTGCCAGCAGCCCCGGACAGGCTAAGATTAGGGGCGAGCAGTACTTC
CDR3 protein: CASSPGQAKIRGEQYF

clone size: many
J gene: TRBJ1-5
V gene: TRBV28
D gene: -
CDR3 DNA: TGTGCCAGCAGTTTAGACGGACGTAGCAATCAGCCCCAGCATTTT
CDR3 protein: CASSLDGRSNQPQHF

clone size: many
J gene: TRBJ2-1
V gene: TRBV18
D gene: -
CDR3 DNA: TGTGCCAGCTCACCAGACTTCAATGAGCAGTTCTTC
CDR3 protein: CASSPDFNEQFF

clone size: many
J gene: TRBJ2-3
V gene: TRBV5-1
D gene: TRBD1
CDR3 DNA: TGCGCCAGCAGCTCCGACAGGGGGCCTACAGATACGCAGTATTTT
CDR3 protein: CASSSDRGPTDTQYF

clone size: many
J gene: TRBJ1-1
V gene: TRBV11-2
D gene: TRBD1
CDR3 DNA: TGTGCCAGCAGCCCCCAGGGGGGGGTTAACACTGAAGCTTTCTTT
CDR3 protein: CASSPQGGVNTEAFF

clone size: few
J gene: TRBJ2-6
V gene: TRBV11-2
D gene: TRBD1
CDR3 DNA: TGTGCCAGCAGCCTAAGGACAGGGGCTACTGGGGCCAACGTCCTGACTTTC
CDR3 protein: CASSLRTGATGANVLTF

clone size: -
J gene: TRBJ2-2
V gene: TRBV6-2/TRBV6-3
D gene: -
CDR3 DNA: TGTGCCAGCAGGCTCACAGGGTACGGCGGGGAGCTGTTTTTT
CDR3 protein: CASRLTGYGGELFF

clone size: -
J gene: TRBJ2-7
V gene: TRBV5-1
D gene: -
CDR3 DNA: TGCGCCAGCAGCTTGGCCGGAGAACCGGACGAGCAGTACTTC
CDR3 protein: CASSLAGEPDEQYF

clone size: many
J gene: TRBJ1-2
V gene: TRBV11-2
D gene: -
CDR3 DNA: TGTGCCAGCAGCCCGAAGGGGGAGGACTATGGCTACACCTTC
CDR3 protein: CASSPKGEDYGYTF

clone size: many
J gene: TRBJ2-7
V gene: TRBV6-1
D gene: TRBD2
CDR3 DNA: TGTGCCAGCAGTTACGCGGGACTAGCCATCGAGCAGTACTTC
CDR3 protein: CASSYAGLAIEQYF

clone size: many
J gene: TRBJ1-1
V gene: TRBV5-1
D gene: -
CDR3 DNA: TGCGCCAGCAAGGAGTGGGCAGGGGCGAACACTGAAGCTTTCTTT
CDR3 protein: CASKEWAGANTEAFF

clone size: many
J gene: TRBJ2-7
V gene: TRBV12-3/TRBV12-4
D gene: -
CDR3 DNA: TGTGCCAGCAGTACCAACTACGAGCAGTACTTC
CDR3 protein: CASSTNYEQYF

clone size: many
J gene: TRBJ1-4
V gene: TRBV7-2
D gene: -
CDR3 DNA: TGTGCCAGCAGCTTATGGGCGAATGAAAAACTGTTTTTT
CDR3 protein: CASSLWANEKLFF

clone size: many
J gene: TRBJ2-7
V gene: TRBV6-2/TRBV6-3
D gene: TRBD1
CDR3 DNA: TGTGCCAGCAGTTACTTCAGGGACAGGGACTCCTACGAGCAGTACTTC
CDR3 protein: CASSYFRDRDSYEQYF

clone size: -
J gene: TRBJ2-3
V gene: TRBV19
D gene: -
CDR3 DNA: TGTGCCAGTAGTATATTCGTCAGGGAAGAAACAGATACGCAGTATTTT
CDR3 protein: CASSIFVREETDTQYF

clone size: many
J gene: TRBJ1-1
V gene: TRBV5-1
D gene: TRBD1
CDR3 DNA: TGCGCCAGCAGCGAGGGAGGACAGGGTTTCAACACTGAAGCTTTCTTT
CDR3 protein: CASSEGGQGFNTEAFF

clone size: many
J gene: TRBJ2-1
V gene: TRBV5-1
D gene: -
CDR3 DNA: TGCGCCAGCAGCCTCGCGGGGACTCGATCCGGTGAGCAGTTCTTC
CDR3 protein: CASSLAGTRSGEQFF

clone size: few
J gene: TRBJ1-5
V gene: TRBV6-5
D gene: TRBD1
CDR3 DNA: TGTGCCAGCAGTCAAACCGACAGGGTCCCCGTTAGCAATCAGCCCCAGCATTTT
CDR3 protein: CASSQTDRVPVSNQPQHF

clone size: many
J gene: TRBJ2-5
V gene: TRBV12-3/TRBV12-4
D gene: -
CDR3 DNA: TGTGCCAGCAGTTTAAGACGGGTAAAAGAGACCCAGTACTTC
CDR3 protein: CASSLRRVKETQYF

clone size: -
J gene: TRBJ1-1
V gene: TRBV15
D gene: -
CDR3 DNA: TGTGCCACCAGCAGAGATCAGTGGTTGAACACTGAAGCTTTCTTT
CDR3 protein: CATSRDQWLNTEAFF

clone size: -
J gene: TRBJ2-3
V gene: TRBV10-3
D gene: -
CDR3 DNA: TGTGCCATCAGTGAGTCGATCCTAAATAGCGGATCTAGCACAGATACGCAGTATTTT
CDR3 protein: CAISESILNSGSSTDTQYF

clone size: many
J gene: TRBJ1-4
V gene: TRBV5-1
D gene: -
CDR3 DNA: TGCGCCAGCAGCACCCGGGGTAGGGCTGAAAAACTGTTTTTT
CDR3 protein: CASSTRGRAEKLFF

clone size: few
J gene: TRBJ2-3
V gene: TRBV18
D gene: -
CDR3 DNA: TGTGCCAGCTCATCGGAGGTTGGGGGGTCAGATACGCAGTATTTT
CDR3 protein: CASSSEVGGSDTQYF

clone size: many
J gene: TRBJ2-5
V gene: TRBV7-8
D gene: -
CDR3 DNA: TGTGCCAGCAGCTTAGATACCCGGGGAGAGACCCAGTACTTC
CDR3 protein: CASSLDTRGETQYF

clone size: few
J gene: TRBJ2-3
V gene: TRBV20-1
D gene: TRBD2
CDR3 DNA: TGCAGTGCCAGCCGACCCCTAGCGGGGAGCTCAGATACGCAGTATTTT
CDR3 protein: CSASRPLAGSSDTQYF

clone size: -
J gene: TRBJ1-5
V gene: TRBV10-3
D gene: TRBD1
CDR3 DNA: TGTGCCATCAGTCCACAGGTCAGGGGGAATCAGCCCCAGCATTTT
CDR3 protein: CAISPQVRGNQPQHF

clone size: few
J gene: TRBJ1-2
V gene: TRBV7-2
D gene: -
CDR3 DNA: TGTGCCAGCAGCTTAGCGCGGAGAAACTATGGCTACACCTTC
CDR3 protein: CASSLARRNYGYTF

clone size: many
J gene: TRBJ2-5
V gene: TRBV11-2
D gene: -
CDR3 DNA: TGTGCCAGCAGCTTAGAGTGGGGCCAAGAAGAGACCCAGTACTTC
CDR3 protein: CASSLEWGQEETQYF

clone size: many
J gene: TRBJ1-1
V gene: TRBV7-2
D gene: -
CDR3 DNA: TGTGCCAGCAGCCCGCAGGGCGGGGGGGATTTATATGAAGCTTTCTTT
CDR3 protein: CASSPQGGGDLYEAFF

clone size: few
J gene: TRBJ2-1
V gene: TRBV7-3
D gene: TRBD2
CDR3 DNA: TGTGCCAGCAGGAGCGGGAGTGGCGCCTACAATGAGCAGTTCTTC
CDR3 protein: CASRSGSGAYNEQFF

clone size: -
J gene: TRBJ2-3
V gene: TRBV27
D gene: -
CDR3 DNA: TGTGCCAGCAGTTCGAGACGGGACACAGATACGCAGTATTTT
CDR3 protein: CASSSRRDTDTQYF

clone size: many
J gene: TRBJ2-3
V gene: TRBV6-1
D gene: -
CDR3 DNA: TGTGCCAGCAGGGGTGTAGCCGGGGGGCTACCAGATACGCAGTATTTT
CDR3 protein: CASRGVAGGLPDTQYF

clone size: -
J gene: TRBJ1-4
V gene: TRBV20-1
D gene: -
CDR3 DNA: TGCAGTGCTAAAATTACAGGGCCTGCAACTAATGAAAAACTGTTTTTT
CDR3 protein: CSAKITGPATNEKLFF

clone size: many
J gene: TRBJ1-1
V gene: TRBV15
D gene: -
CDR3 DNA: TGTGCCACCAGCAGAGCGGGCCCTGTCGAAGCTTTCTTT
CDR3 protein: CATSRAGPVEAFF

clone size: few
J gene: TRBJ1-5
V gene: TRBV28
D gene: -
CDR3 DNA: TGTGCCAGCAGTTTACCCAGCTATCAAACCAATCAGCCCCAGCATTTT
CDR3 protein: CASSLPSYQTNQPQHF

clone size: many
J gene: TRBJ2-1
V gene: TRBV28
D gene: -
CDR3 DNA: TGTGCCAGCCTAGCTACCAACAGCAATGAGCAGTTCTTC
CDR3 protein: CASLATNSNEQFF

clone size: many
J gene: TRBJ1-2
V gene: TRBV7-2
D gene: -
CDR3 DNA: TGTGCCAGCAGCTCGGGCAGGGCTCGCTATGGCTACACCTTC
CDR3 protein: CASSSGRARYGYTF

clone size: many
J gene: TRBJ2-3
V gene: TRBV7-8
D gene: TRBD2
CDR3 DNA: TGTGCCAGCAGCTTAGACGGGGGGGCCTATCCAGATACGCAGTATTTT
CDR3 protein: CASSLDGGAYPDTQYF

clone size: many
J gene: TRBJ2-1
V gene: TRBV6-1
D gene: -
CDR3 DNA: TGTGCCAGCAGTTCATGGAGGCAGAACAATGAGCAGTTCTTC
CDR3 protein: CASSSWRQNNEQFF

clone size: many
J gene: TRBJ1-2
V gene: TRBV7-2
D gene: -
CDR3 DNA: TGTGCCAGCAGCTTAGAGTGGAGGGGAGCTTATGGCTACACCTTC
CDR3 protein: CASSLEWRGAYGYTF

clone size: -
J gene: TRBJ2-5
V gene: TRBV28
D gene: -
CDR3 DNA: TGTGCCAGCAGTTTAGCCATGGGCCCCGTTCCCCACTTC
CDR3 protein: CASSLAMGPVPHF

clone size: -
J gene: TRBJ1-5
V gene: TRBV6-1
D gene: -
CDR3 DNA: TGTGCCAGCAGTGAGAGAGGGGTGACTCAGCCCCAGCATTTT
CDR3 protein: CASSERGVTQPQHF

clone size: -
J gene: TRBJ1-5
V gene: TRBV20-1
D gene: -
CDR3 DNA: TGCAGTGCTAGAGATTCCCAACAATCTAGCAATCAGCCCCAGCATTTT
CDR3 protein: CSARDSQQSSNQPQHF

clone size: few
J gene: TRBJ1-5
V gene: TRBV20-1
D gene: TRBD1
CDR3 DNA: TGCAGTGCTAAACAGGGGTTACAGCCCCAGCATTTT
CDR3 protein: CSAKQGLQPQHF